Listed here is a single TCR beta chain. Germline assignment: CDR1 SGDLS and CDR2 YYNGEE. The CDR3 spans 14 residues. V was trimmed by 4 bases and J by 0 bases, leaving 8 bases between them. This sample stems from a study of ipilimumab plus nivolumab after autologous stem cell transplantation. Repertoires were generated with immunoSEQ multiplex PCR, while TCRdb's copy carries only in-frame clones and drops some. This sample yields some 45,000 clones, of which approximately 90% are seen a single time; approximately 0.88% belongs to the top ten. This chain connects TRBV9 to TRBJ2-4, with D unclear. The clonotype comes from a male donor with multiple myeloma. This material consisted of PBMCs, taken in a trial of ipilimumab plus nivolumab as post-transplant consolidation. This CDR3 is CASSPRLAKNIQYF. For the CDR3, the DNA is TGTGCCAGCAGCCCCAGACTAGCCAAAAACATTCAGTACTTC.